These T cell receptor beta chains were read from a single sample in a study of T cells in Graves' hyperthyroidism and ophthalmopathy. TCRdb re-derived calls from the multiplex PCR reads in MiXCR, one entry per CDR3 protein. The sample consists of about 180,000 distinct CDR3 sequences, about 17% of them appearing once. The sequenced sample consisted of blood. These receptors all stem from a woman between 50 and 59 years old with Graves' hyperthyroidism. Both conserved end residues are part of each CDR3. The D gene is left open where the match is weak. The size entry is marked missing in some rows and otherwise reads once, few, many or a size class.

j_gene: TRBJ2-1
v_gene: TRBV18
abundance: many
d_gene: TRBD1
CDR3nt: TGTGCCAGCTCCTCCGGACAGGGAACCTACAATGAGCAGTTCTTC
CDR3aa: CASSSGQGTYNEQFF

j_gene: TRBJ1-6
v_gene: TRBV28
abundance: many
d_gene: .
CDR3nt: TGTGCCAGCAGGGGACCCCATCGGGCCCTCCACTTT
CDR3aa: CASRGPHRALHF

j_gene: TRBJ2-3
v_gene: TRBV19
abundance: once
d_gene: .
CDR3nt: TGTGCCAGTAGTCGTGGAACGCAGCGCCCAGATACGCAGTATTTT
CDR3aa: CASSRGTQRPDTQYF

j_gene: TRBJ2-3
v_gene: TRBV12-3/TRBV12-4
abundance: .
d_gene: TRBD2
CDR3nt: TGTGCCAGCAGTCCTAGCGGGAGCCGGGGAGATACGCAGTATTTT
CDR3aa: CASSPSGSRGDTQYF

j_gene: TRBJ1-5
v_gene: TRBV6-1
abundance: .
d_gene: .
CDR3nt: TGTGCCAGCAGCCAAATTAGCAATCAGCCCCAGCATTTT
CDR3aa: CASSQISNQPQHF

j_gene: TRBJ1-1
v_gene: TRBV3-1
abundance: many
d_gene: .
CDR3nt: TGTGCCAGCAGCCCCTTTATACGTCGGGACACTGAAGCTTTCTTT
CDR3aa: CASSPFIRRDTEAFF

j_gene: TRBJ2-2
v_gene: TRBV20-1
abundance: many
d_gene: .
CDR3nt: TGCAGTGCTAGAGTAGCGAACAGTTTATACACCGGGGAGCTGTTTTTT
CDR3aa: CSARVANSLYTGELFF

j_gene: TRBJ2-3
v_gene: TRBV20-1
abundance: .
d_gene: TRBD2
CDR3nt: TGCAGTGCTAGACTAGCGGGGGGCCGATTTATAGATACGCAGTATTTT
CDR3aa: CSARLAGGRFIDTQYF

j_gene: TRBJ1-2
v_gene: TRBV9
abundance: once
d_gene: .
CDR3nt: TGTGCCAGCAGCGAGAACCAGGGAGACTATGGCTACACCTTC
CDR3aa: CASSENQGDYGYTF

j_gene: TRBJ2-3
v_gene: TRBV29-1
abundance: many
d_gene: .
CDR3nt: TGCAGCGTTGAGGTCAGCACAGATACGCAGTATTTT
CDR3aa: CSVEVSTDTQYF

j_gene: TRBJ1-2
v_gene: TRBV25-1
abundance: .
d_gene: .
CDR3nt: TGTGCCAGCAGTGAATCCCCGACAGGTTTCTATGGCTACACCTTC
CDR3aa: CASSESPTGFYGYTF

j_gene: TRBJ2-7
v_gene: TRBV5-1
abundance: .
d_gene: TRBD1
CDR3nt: TGCGCCAGCAGCGGGGGACAGGAGGGCTACGAGCAGTACTTC
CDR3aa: CASSGGQEGYEQYF

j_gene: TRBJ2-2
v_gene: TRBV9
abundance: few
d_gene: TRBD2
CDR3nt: TGTGCCAGCTCGAGGCGGGAGAGCACCGGGGAGCTGTTTTTT
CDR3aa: CASSRRESTGELFF

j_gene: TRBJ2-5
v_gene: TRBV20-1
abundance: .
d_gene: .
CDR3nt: TGCAGTGCTAGAAAGGGGGTTCATGTGTACTTC
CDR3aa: CSARKGVHVYF

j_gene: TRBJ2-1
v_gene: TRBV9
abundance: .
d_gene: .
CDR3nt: TGTGCCAGCAGCGTAGAGAGACTAGTGCGCAATGAGCAGTTCTTC
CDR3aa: CASSVERLVRNEQFF

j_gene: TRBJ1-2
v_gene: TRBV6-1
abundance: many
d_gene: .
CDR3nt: TGTGCCAGCAGAGACCTCTATCTCTCTGGCTACACCTTC
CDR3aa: CASRDLYLSGYTF

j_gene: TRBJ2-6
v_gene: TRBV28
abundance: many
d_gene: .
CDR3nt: TGTGCCAGCACCCCCGGCTCTGGGGCCAACGTCCTGACTTTC
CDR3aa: CASTPGSGANVLTF

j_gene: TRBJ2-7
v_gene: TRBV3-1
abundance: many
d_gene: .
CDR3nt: TGTGCCAGCAGCCAAGTAGAAGGCCCCAAGGCCTACGAGCAGTACTTC
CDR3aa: CASSQVEGPKAYEQYF

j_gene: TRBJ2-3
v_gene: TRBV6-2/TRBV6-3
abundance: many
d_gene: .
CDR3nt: TGTGCCAGCAGTTACAGTCTAGCCGGAGATACGCAGTATTTT
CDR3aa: CASSYSLAGDTQYF

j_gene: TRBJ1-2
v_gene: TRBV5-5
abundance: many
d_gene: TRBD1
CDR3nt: TGTGCCAGCAGCTTCCAGGGGGCGGTAGGTGGCTACACCTTC
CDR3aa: CASSFQGAVGGYTF

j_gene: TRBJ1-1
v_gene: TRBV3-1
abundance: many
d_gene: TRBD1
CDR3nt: TGTGCCACCCACTCCGCGACAGGGGATGAAGCTTTCTTT
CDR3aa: CATHSATGDEAFF

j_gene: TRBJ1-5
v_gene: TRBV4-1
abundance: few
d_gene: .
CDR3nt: TGCGCCAGCAGCCCAAGGGGGGAGGGCAATCAGCCCCAGCATTTT
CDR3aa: CASSPRGEGNQPQHF

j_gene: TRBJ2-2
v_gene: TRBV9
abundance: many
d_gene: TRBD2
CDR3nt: TGTGCCAGCAGCGTATTTCGGGGGGATAACACCGGGGAGCTGTTTTTT
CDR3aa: CASSVFRGDNTGELFF

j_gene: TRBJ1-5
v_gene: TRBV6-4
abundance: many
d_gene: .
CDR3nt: TGTGCCAACTCCCGGATGGAGCCCCAGCATTTT
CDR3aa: CANSRMEPQHF

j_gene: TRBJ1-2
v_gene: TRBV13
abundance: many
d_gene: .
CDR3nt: TGTGCCAGCAGCTTAAAAGGGAATGGTGGCTACACCTTC
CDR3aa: CASSLKGNGGYTF

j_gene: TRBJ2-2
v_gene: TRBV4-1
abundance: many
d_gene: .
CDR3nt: TGCGCCAGCAGCCAAGTTGCCACCCTGCGAGGCGGGGAGCTGTTTTTT
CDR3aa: CASSQVATLRGGELFF

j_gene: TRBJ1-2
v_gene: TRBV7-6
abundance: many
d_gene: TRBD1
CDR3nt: TGTGCCAGCAGATTAGCGGGACAGACCGGCTACACCTTC
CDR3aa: CASRLAGQTGYTF

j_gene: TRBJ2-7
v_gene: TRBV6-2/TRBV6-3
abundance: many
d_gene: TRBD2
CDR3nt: TGTGCCAGCAGTTCCTGGGGCGGGGGCTACGAGCAGTACTTC
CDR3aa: CASSSWGGGYEQYF

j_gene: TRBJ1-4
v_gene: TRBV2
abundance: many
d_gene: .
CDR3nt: TGTGCCAGCAGTGGGAAAGACAGGCTAGGAGAAAAACTGTTTTTT
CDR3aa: CASSGKDRLGEKLFF

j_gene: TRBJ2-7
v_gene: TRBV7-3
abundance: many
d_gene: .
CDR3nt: TGTGCCAGCAGCTCGCAGGGGAGCTCCTACGAGCAGTACTTC
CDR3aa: CASSSQGSSYEQYF

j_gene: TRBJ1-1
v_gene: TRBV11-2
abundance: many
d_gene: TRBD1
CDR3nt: TGTGCCAGCAGCCTTGGATATCGGACAGGGGGCGATCCGAACACTGAAGCTTTCTTT
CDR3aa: CASSLGYRTGGDPNTEAFF

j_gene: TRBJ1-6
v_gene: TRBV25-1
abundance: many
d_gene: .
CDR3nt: TGTGCCAGCAGTGAAAGACAGAGCGGGCTCATTAATTCACCCCTCCACTTT
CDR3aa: CASSERQSGLINSPLHF

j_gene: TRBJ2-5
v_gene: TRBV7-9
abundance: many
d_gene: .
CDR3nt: TGTGCCAGCAGCTTACCAGGGATGGGCCAAGAGACCCAGTACTTC
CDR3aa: CASSLPGMGQETQYF

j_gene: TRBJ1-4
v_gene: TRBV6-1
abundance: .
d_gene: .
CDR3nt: TGTGCCAGCAACCGGGGAGGAACTAATGAAAAACTGTTTTTT
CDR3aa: CASNRGGTNEKLFF

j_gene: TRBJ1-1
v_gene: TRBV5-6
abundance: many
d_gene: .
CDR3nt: TGTGCCAGCAGCTTATCGGCTACTGAAGCTTTCTTT
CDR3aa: CASSLSATEAFF

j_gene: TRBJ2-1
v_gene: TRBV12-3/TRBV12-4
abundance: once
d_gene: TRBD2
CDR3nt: TGTGCCAGCAGTTTTATACTAGCGGGCAGCTCCTACAATGAGCAGTTCTTC
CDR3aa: CASSFILAGSSYNEQFF

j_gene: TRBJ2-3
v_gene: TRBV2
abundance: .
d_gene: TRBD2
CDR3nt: TGTGCCAGCAGTGAACGTAGCGGGAGGTCGGATACGCAGTATTTT
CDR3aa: CASSERSGRSDTQYF

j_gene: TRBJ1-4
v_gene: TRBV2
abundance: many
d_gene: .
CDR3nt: TGTGCCAGCAGTCTGAGCAGTTCAACCATCACTAATGAAAAACTGTTTTTT
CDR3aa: CASSLSSSTITNEKLFF

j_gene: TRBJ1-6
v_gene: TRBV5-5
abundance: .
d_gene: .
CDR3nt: TGTGCCAGCAGCTTGGGAGATACACCCCTCCACTTT
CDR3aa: CASSLGDTPLHF

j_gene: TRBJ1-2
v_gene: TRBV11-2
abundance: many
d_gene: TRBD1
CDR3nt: TGTGCCAGCAGCCCGACAGGGGCCGAGTTAGGCTACACCTTC
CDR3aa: CASSPTGAELGYTF

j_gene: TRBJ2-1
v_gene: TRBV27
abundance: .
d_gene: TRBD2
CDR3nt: TGTGCCAGCAGTTGGGCGGGGGACGCCTACAATGAGCAGTTCTTC
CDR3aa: CASSWAGDAYNEQFF

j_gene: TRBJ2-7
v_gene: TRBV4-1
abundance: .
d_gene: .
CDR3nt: TGCGCCAGCAGCCAAGATCGACCCTACGAGCAGTACTTC
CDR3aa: CASSQDRPYEQYF

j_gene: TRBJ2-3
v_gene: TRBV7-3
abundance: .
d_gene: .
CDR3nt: TGTGCCAGCAGCCTTGGGGGTGTTGTAAGAGATACGCAGTATTTT
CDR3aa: CASSLGGVVRDTQYF

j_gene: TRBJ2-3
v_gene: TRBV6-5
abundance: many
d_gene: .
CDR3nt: TGTGCCAGCAGTTACTCGATTCGGCCATACACAGATACGCAGTATTTT
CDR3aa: CASSYSIRPYTDTQYF

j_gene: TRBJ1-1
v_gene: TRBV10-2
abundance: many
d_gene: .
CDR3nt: TGCGCCAGCAGCCATCGGGTGGAAAGCACTGAAGCTTTCTTT
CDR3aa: CASSHRVESTEAFF

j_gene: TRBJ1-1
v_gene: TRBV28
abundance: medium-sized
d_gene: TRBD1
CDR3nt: TGTGCCAGCGGCACTCAGGGGGCAACTGAAGCTTTCTTT
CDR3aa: CASGTQGATEAFF

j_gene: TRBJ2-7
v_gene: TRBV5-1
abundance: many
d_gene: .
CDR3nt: TGCGCCAGCAGCCCAGAATCCTACGAGCAGTACTTC
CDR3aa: CASSPESYEQYF

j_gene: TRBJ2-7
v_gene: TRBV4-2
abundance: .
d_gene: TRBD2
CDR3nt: TGTGCCAGCAGCCAATTTCGGAGCGGGGATATAGGGGCCTACGAGCAGTACTTC
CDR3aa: CASSQFRSGDIGAYEQYF

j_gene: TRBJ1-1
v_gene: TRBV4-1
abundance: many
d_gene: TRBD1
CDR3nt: TGCGCCAGCAGCCAACTACAGGGGTATGAAGCTTTCTTT
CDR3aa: CASSQLQGYEAFF

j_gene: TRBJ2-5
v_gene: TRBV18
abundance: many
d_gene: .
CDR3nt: TGTGCCAGCTCCCAAGGGACCAAAGAGACCCAGTACTTC
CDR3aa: CASSQGTKETQYF

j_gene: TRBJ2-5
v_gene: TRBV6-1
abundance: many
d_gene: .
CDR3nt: TGTGCCAGCAGTTACGTCGGGACCCAGTACTTC
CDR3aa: CASSYVGTQYF